The rows below give T cell receptor beta chains drawn from one sample of a study of blood T cell repertoires in COVID-19. Assay used: immunoSEQ multiplex PCR; TCRdb lists only in-frame clones, some missing. In the table there are tens of thousands of clones, roughly 83% of which are singletons. Material for sequencing was peripheral blood. The receptors stem from a man between 65 and 80 years old with acute or convalescent COVID-19. Each CDR3 is given with its conserved first and last residue. The D gene is left open where the match is weak. Expanded clones are given a class, and other clones once, few, many or no size at all.

>TRBD1|TRBJ1-4|TRBV29-1|.
CSVVWTGKEKLFF
TGCAGCGTTGTTTGGACAGGGAAAGAAAAACTGTTTTTT
>.|TRBJ1-3|TRBV9|.
CASSVLVGNTIYF
TGTGCCAGCAGCGTACTCGTAGGAAACACCATATATTTT
>.|TRBJ2-2|TRBV28|.
CASSWAANTGELFF
TGTGCCAGCAGTTGGGCAGCGAACACCGGGGAGCTGTTTTTT
>TRBD2|TRBJ2-1|TRBV5-4|few
CASSLGSGRAINEQFF
TGTGCCAGCAGCTTGGGGAGCGGGAGGGCGATCAATGAGCAGTTCTTC
>.|TRBJ1-1|TRBV27|many
CASSSGGGNTEAFF
TGTGCCAGCAGCTCCGGGGGGGGGAACACTGAAGCTTTCTTT
>TRBD1|TRBJ2-7|TRBV6-5|.
CASSLDRDSYEQYF
TGTGCCAGCAGTTTGGACAGGGATTCCTACGAGCAGTACTTC
>.|TRBJ2-7|TRBV5-4|.
CASSLAAGPYEQYF
TGTGCCAGCAGCTTGGCTGCGGGCCCCTACGAGCAGTACTTC
>.|TRBJ1-2|TRBV19|few
CATSRATESYGYTF
TGTGCCACCAGTCGCGCAACAGAGTCCTATGGCTACACCTTC
>.|TRBJ2-5|TRBV2|.
CASTRGRALQETQYF
TGTGCCAGCACTCGAGGCCGAGCCCTCCAAGAGACCCAGTACTTC
>TRBD2|TRBJ2-1|TRBV3-1/TRBV3-2|.
CASSPGTSGLRSYNEQFF
TGTGCCAGCAGCCCGGGGACTAGCGGGCTACGCTCCTACAATGAGCAGTTCTTC
>.|TRBJ1-4|TRBV18|.
CASSPKDREAVF
TGTGCCAGCTCACCCAAAGATCGGGAAGCGGTTTTT
>TRBD2|TRBJ2-7|TRBV6-5|.
CASSGGWRSYEQYF
TGTGCCAGCAGCGGGGGGTGGCGGTCCTACGAGCAGTACTTC
>TRBD1|TRBJ1-1|TRBV29-1|.
CSVDDRGGTEAFF
TGCAGCGTTGACGACAGGGGTGGCACTGAAGCTTTCTTT
>.|TRBJ1-3|TRBV5-1|.
CASRPSKVEAGEPSGNTIYF
TGCGCCAGCAGGCCCAGCAAAGTAGAAGCAGGGGAACCCTCTGGAAACACCATATATTTT
>TRBD2|TRBJ2-1|TRBV7-2|.
CASSRGLAGHNEQFF
TGTGCCAGCAGCCGGGGACTAGCGGGCCACAATGAGCAGTTCTTC
>TRBD1|TRBJ1-5|TRBV4-1|.
CASSQSSTGGHQPQHF
TGCGCCAGCAGCCAATCGAGCACAGGGGGCCATCAGCCCCAGCATTTT
>.|TRBJ2-3|TRBV5-6|.
CASSLSRDTQYF
TGTGCCAGCAGCTTATCGAGAGATACGCAGTATTTT
>.|TRBJ2-5|TRBV18|.
CASSPGGSETQYF
TGTGCCAGCTCACCCGGGGGTTCGGAGACCCAGTACTTC
>.|TRBJ1-2|TRBV6-2/TRBV6-3|.
CASSISREGGNYGYTF
TGTGCCAGCAGCATCTCCCGGGAGGGTGGTAACTATGGCTACACCTTC
>.|TRBJ1-1|TRBV3-1/TRBV3-2|.
CASSEQGSEAFF
TGTGCCAGCAGCGAACAGGGTTCTGAAGCTTTCTTT
>.|TRBJ1-1|TRBV18|.
CASSPTGAWNTEAFF
TGTGCCAGCTCACCGACGGGAGCCTGGAACACTGAAGCTTTCTTT
>.|TRBJ1-5|TRBV19|.
CASRWAGISNQPQHF
TGTGCCAGTAGGTGGGCAGGGATCAGCAATCAGCCCCAGCATTTT
>.|TRBJ1-2|TRBV5-1|.
CASSSSGDYGYTF
TGCGCCAGCAGCTCTTCAGGGGACTATGGCTACACCTTC
>TRBD1|TRBJ2-7|TRBV7-8|.
CASRTEQGQKVEQYF
TGTGCCAGCAGAACCGAGCAGGGACAGAAGGTCGAGCAGTACTTC
>TRBD2|TRBJ2-2|TRBV5-4|.
CASSGWTSGSKGTGELFF
TGTGCCAGCAGCGGGTGGACTAGCGGGAGTAAGGGCACCGGGGAGCTGTTTTTT
>TRBD2|TRBJ2-7|TRBV7-6|.
CASSSAGGLTYEQYF
TGTGCCAGCAGCTCCGCGGGGGGTCTTACCTACGAGCAGTACTTC
>TRBD1|TRBJ2-2|TRBV28|.
CASSGWDRGVAGELFF
TGTGCCAGCAGTGGATGGGACAGGGGGGTCGCCGGGGAGCTGTTTTTT
>.|TRBJ1-3|TRBV11-2|.
CASSLAEVSGNTIYF
TGTGCCAGCAGCTTAGCGGAGGTGTCTGGAAACACCATATATTTT
>.|TRBJ2-7|TRBV19|.
CASRQTTSPYEQYF
TGTGCCAGTAGACAGACTACCAGTCCCTACGAGCAGTACTTC
>TRBD1|TRBJ2-2|TRBV19|.
CASSQTTGSGTGELFF
TGTGCCAGTAGTCAGACGACAGGGAGTGGCACCGGGGAGCTGTTTTTT